The present T cell receptor beta chain was sequenced within a study of identical twins. V was cut by 0 bases and J by 10 bases, with 10 bases left in between. This CDR3 region has 13 residues. The germline V gene has CDR1 SEHNR and CDR2 FQNEAQ (reference sequence). A universal primer site arose from template switching, and cDNA bore unique molecular identifiers. TCRdb used MiXCR to reprocess the 5' RACE reads, holding one entry per CDR3 protein. The top ten hold approximately 0.48% of the sample, which has approximately 490,000 distinct CDR3 sequences, 20% to 25% seen once. The sample was also linked to a second study, of yellow fever vaccine responses in identical twins.

The sequence derives from a woman between 18 and 29 years old in good health. The chain couples TRBV7-9 to TRBJ2-1; TRBD1 is a possible D gene (6 bases). Sequenced: CD4+ T cells sorted from blood. The CDR3 protein is CASSLARGEEQFF. The CDR3 nucleotides are TGTGCCAGCAGCTTAGCCAGGGGAGAGGAGCAGTTCTTC.